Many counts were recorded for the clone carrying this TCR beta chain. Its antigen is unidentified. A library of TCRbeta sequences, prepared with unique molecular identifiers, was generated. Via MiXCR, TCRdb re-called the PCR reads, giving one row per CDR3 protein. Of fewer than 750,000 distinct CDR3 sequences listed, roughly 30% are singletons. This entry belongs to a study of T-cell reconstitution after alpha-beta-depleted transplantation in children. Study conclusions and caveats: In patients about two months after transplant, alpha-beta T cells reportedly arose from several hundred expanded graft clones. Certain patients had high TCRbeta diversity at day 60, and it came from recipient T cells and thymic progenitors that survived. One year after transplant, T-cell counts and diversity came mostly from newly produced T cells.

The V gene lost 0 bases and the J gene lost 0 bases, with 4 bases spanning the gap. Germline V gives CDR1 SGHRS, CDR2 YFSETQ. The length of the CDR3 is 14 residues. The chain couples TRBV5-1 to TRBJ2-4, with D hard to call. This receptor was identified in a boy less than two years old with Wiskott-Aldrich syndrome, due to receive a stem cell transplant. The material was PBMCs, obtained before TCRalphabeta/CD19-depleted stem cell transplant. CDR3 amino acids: CASSLGLAKNIQYF. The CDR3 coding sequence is TGCGCCAGCAGCTTGGGCCTAGCCAAAAACATTCAGTACTTC.